This T cell receptor (beta chain) was observed in a study of molecular identifiers for immune sequencing clone quantification. This clonotype was picked up many times. Its antigen is unknown. Bulk TCR libraries used previously described methods and listed TCR primers. TCRdb independently ran MiXCR on the PCR reads; one entry per CDR3 protein. The sample consists of about 89,000 distinct CDR3 sequences, around 20% of them appearing once. Regarding the study as a whole: Highly expanded clone sizes could end up underestimated if a barcode were shared by identical TCR molecules. Researchers reportedly could pick up spiked Jurkat TCR RNA from one cell mixed into roughly 1 million naive cells. Clonotypes topping 20 RNA copies carried over 97% of effector molecules but under 1% of naive ones.

The sequence derives from a human donor in good health. Some libraries in this study had Jurkat cell RNA spiked in. Input material: naive CD8+ T cells from blood, with Jurkat cell RNA spiked in. Indicated subset: FACS-sorted CD8+CD4-CCR7+CD45RA+ naive T cells.

The DNA of the CDR3 is TGTGCCAGCAGCTTAGCGGAAAAACAAAAGGAGTACTTC. This codes for CASSLAEKQKEYF. The J gene is TRBJ2-7, the V gene TRBV7-6; D not certain. CDR1 and CDR2 from the germline V gene are SGHVS and FNYEAQ. The V gene lost 0 bases and the J gene lost 11 bases, with 14 bases spanning the gap. CDR3 length: 13 amino acids.